Below are 5 T cell receptor beta chains sequenced from a single sample in a study of CD8+CD57+ T cells in acquired aplastic anemia. Genomic DNA was employed as the template in profiling TCR beta VDJ and CDR3. TCRdb reanalysed the reads using MiXCR and keeps one entry per CDR3 protein. The table includes hundreds of thousands of distinct CDR3 sequences, under 80% detected once. The sequenced material came from sorted CD4+, CD8+, or CD8+CD57+ T cells (not recorded which) from PBMCs. Every receptor here comes from a human donor in good health, serving as a control.

This clonotype has ten or more counts. The V call is TRBV5-1, the J call TRBJ2-2; the D call may be TRBD1 or TRBD2 (5 bases each). The ends were cut back, 4 bases at V and 7 bases at J, with 17 bases in the middle. The CDR3 covers 15 residues. CDR1 and CDR2 (germline): SGHRS, YFSETQ. The CDR3 region is CASSPRIGAGGELFF. The CDR3 DNA reads as TGCGCCAGCAGCCCTAGAATAGGGGCGGGCGGGGAGCTGTTTTTT.

The chain is built from TRBV19 and TRBJ1-6, with D perhaps TRBD1 (6 bases). Trimming shortened V by 7 bases and J by 7 bases, and 14 bases separated the two germline ends. Germline V gives CDR1 LNHDA, CDR2 SQIVND (reference sequence). The CDR3 spans 14 residues. The CDR3 protein is CASMAGVENSPLHF. In nucleotides, the CDR3 is TGTGCCAGTATGGCAGGGGTGGAGAATTCACCCCTCCACTTT.

This clonotype came up many times. This chain links TRBV20-1 with TRBJ1-4; D is uncertain. The germline V gene has CDR1 DFQATT and CDR2 SNEGSKA (reference sequence). This CDR3 is built from 14 residues. V lost 1 base and J lost 4, with 10 bases in between. The CDR3 reads CSARVSSINEKLFF. The CDR3 DNA reads as TGCAGTGCTAGAGTATCCAGTATTAATGAAAAACTGTTTTTT.

The chain recombines TRBV7-2 with TRBJ2-1; the match to TRBD2 covers 9 bases. The V segment lost 6 bases and the J segment 11 bases; nucleotides outside the gene matches: 14. Germline CDR1 reads SGHTA; CDR2 reads FQGNSA. The CDR3 contains 15 residues. Here the CDR3 reads CASSTAGSGGHKQFF. CDR3 sequence (DNA): TGTGCCAGCAGTACTGCCGGGAGCGGGGGGCATAAGCAGTTCTTC.

This clonotype has just a few counts. V and J are TRBV15 and TRBJ2-6; D gene unclear. This CDR3 comprises 16 residues. V was cut by 1 base and J by 4 bases, with 11 bases left in between. Germline V gives CDR1 LNHNV, CDR2 YYDKDF (reference sequence). The DNA of the CDR3 is TGTGCCACCAGCAGAGGTAGGTCCTTCGGGGCCAACGTCCTGACTTTC. Amino acids: CATSRGRSFGANVLTF.